The 27 T cell receptor beta chains below all came from one sample that was sequenced in a study of blood T cell repertoires in COVID-19. Clones were read by immunoSEQ multiplex PCR, and TCRdb kept only the in-frame ones, dropping some. The sample has approximately 150,000 clones; about 86% are singletons. Sequenced sample: peripheral blood. The origin of the receptors is a woman aged 55-69 years with acute or convalescent COVID-19.

The chain employs TRBV5-6 and TRBJ1-1; D gene unclear. V gave up 2 bases and J gave up 6 bases, with 8 bases separating them. Germline V CDR1 and CDR2: SGHDT, YYEEEE. This CDR3 spans 12 amino acids. Here the CDR3 reads CASSFGWAEAFF. The CDR3 DNA reads as TGTGCCAGCAGCTTCGGGTGGGCTGAAGCTTTCTTT.

This chain uses TRBV19 with TRBJ2-5, with D unresolved. The CDR3 is 14 residues long. Germline V gives CDR1 LNHDA, CDR2 SQIVND (reference sequence). Trimming took off 2 bases at V and 1 base at J, with 8 bases between the two ends. CDR3 amino acids: CASSISASQETQYF. The CDR3 DNA is TGTGCCAGTAGTATAAGCGCCAGCCAAGAGACCCAGTACTTC.

This chain connects TRBV5-1 to TRBJ2-3; D is uncertain. The V and J ends lost 0 bases and 0 bases respectively, with 8 bases between them. CDR1 is SGHRS and CDR2 is YFSETQ in the germline V gene. The length of the CDR3 is 15 residues. Here the CDR3 reads CASSLVTGSTDTQYF. CDR3 coding DNA: TGCGCCAGCAGCTTGGTGACGGGTAGCACAGATACGCAGTATTTT.

This sequence joins TRBV30 and TRBJ2-7, with 9 bases aligning to TRBD1. The CDR3 contains 15 residues. Trimming cost V 4 bases and J 2 bases; bases outside gene matches: 9. The V gene's germline CDR1 is GTSNPN and CDR2 SVGIG (reference sequence). The CDR3, as DNA: TGTGCCTGGACCCCCGGGGACAGGGCTACCTACGAGCAGTACTTC. Residues: CAWTPGDRATYEQYF.

This chain's CDR3 is CAWSAPYRGGSYEQYF. The CDR3 bases are TGTGCCTGGAGTGCACCCTACAGGGGTGGCTCCTACGAGCAGTACTTC. The chain is built from TRBV30 and TRBJ2-7; 7 nucleotides align to TRBD1. The CDR3 has 16 amino acids. The germline gives CDR1 GTSNPN, CDR2 SVGIG (reference sequence). V shed 1 base, J shed 0 bases, and the junction held 9 bases outside the gene matches.

The chain recombines TRBV11-3 with TRBJ2-3; 8 bases match TRBD2. The germline V gene encodes CDR1 SGHNT and CDR2 YENEEA. The junction had 0 bases not matched to a gene; V was cut back by 4 bases and J by 6 bases. There are 12 residues in the CDR3. Here the CDR3 DNA reads TGTGCCAGCAGCTCGGGGGGGGATACGCAGTATTTT. This translates into CASSSGGDTQYF.

The V gene is TRBV29-1, the J gene TRBJ1-2, with D uncertain. The CDR3 sequence is 15 residues long. Germline V gene sequence: CDR1 SQVTM, CDR2 ANQGSEA. V was clipped by 2 bases and J by 1 base, with 14 bases between them. Written as DNA, the CDR3 is TGCAGCGTTGAATCGAAACAAACGATTAACTATGGCTACACCTTC. It encodes CSVESKQTINYGYTF. Drawing the rest from reference TRBV29-1 and TRBJ1-2, the complete variable domain is SAVISQKPSRDICQRGTSLTIQCQVDSQVTMMFWYRQQPGQSLTLIATANQGSEATYESGFVIDKFPISRPNLTFSTLTVSNMSPEDSSIYLCSVESKQTINYGYTFGSGTRLTVV.

The chain links TRBV19 to TRBJ2-7, with TRBD1 matching over 8 bases. J lost 6 bases, V lost 5 bases, and 9 bases had no gene match. Germline V gene sequence: CDR1 LNHDA, CDR2 SQIVND (reference sequence). This CDR3 comprises 14 residues. In DNA, the CDR3 is TGTGCCAGTAGTTTGCGTGACAGGGGAACCGAGCAGTACTTC. Protein: CASSLRDRGTEQYF.

V gene TRBV6-2 or TRBV6-3 combines with J gene TRBJ1-5, with TRBD1 matching 7 bases. The CDR3 contains 15 residues. Trimming removed 1 base from V and 0 bases from J; junction bases left unmatched: 0. The germline CDR1 and CDR2 sequences are MNHEY and SVGEGT. This CDR3 reads CASSYWTGSNQPQHF. CDR3 coding DNA: TGTGCCAGCAGTTACTGGACAGGTAGCAATCAGCCCCAGCATTTT.

This clone was counted only a few times. V is TRBV28 and J is TRBJ1-2, with no clear D. The germline V gene encodes CDR1 MDHEN and CDR2 SYDVKM. Trimming took 6 bases from V and 3 from J, leaving 17 bases between them. There are 15 residues in the CDR3. CDR3 sequence: CASRTSGSSHYGYTF. CDR3 bases: TGTGCCAGCAGGACGTCCGGGAGTTCTCACTATGGCTACACCTTC.

V gene TRBV5-4 combines with J gene TRBJ1-6, with D maybe TRBD1 (5 bases). The CDR3 runs 15 residues. CDR1 and CDR2 (germline): SGHNT, YYREEE (reference sequence). Trimming shortened V by 4 bases and J by 7 bases, and 15 bases separated the two germline ends. In DNA, the CDR3 is TGTGCCAGCAGCACCACGTTAGGGGCGAATTCACCCCTCCACTTT. It encodes CASSTTLGANSPLHF.

The rearrangement uses TRBV5-1 and TRBJ1-1, with D tentatively TRBD1 (5 bases). CDR1 is SGHRS and CDR2 is YFSETQ in the germline V gene. The length of the CDR3 is 14 residues. Trimming pared 0 bases from V and 2 bases from J, leaving 8 bases between. CDR3 in DNA: TGCGCCAGCAGCTTGGTGGACACCAACACTGAAGCTTTCTTT. Translation: CASSLVDTNTEAFF. The full variable domain, in which reference TRBV5-1 and TRBJ1-1 provide the parts outside the CDR3, is KAGVTQTPRYLIKTRGQQVTLSCSPISGHRSVSWYQQTPGQGLQFLFEYFSETQRNKGNFPGRFSGRQFSNSRSEMNVSTLELGDSALYLCASSLVDTNTEAFFGQGTRLTVV.

The J gene is TRBJ1-1, the V gene TRBV30, with D possibly matching TRBD1 (5 bases). The V end was cut by 2 bases, the J end by 3 bases, with 10 bases between. This CDR3 contains 13 residues. Germline V gives CDR1 GTSNPN, CDR2 SVGIG (reference sequence). The CDR3 loop reads CAWSNGGDTEAFF. DNA of the CDR3: TGTGCCTGGAGTAACGGAGGGGACACTGAAGCTTTCTTT.

The rearrangement uses TRBV27 and TRBJ1-6; TRBD1 is a possible D gene (5 bases). The CDR3 totals 14 residues. V dropped 7 bases and J dropped 9 bases, with 16 bases sitting between them. The V gene's germline CDR1 is MNHEY and CDR2 SMNVEV (reference sequence). CDR3 nucleotide sequence: TGTGCCAGCAATCGGGACGGGAGGAGTTCACCCCTCCACTTT. It encodes CASNRDGRSSPLHF.

J is TRBJ1-2 and V is TRBV7-9, with 7 bases identical to TRBD1. The CDR3 has 14 amino acids. Trimming at V came to 2 bases and at J to 9 bases, leaving 9 bases not matched to a gene. In germline, CDR1 is SEHNR, CDR2 FQNEAQ (reference sequence). The CDR3 sequence is CASSLRGRGERYTF. The CDR3 nucleotides read TGTGCCAGCAGCTTAAGGGGCAGGGGGGAGCGCTACACCTTC.

The chain recombines TRBV7-9 with TRBJ2-1; 8 nucleotides match TRBD2. Germline assignment: CDR1 SEHNR and CDR2 FQNEAQ (reference sequence). Trimming took 5 bases from V and 4 from J; bases not matched to a gene: 10. This CDR3 spans 16 amino acids. The CDR3 bases are TGTGCCAGCAGCCCCCGAGTGGTAGCGGGGTACAATGAGCAGTTCTTC. Its translation: CASSPRVVAGYNEQFF.

This chain connects TRBV28 to TRBJ2-3, with D possibly matching TRBD2 (6 bases). Trimming took 2 bases from V and 6 from J, leaving 15 bases between them. CDR1 and CDR2 (germline): MDHEN, SYDVKM. The CDR3 has 15 residues. Here the CDR3 reads CASSLERVPRDTQYF. The CDR3 region has the DNA TGTGCCAGCAGTTTAGAGCGGGTCCCCAGGGATACGCAGTATTTT.

The chain links TRBV19 to TRBJ1-2; TRBD1 aligns across 8 bases. The V segment lost 2 bases and the J segment 4 bases; nucleotides outside the gene matches: 9. Germline lookup yields CDR1 LNHDA and CDR2 SQIVND (reference sequence). The CDR3 has 16 amino acids. CDR3 DNA sequence: TGTGCCAGTAGTATACTGCAGGGGGCTACGGTCTATGGCTACACCTTC. As protein: CASSILQGATVYGYTF.

V gene TRBV30 combines with J gene TRBJ2-2; a possible D gene is TRBD1 (6 bases). Germline lookup yields CDR1 GTSNPN and CDR2 SVGIG (reference sequence). V shed 2 bases and J shed 6 bases, with 13 bases lying between them. The CDR3 totals 14 residues. CDR3 nucleotide sequence: TGTGCCTGGAGTCGGACAGCCGTCGCCGGGGAGCTGTTTTTT. This translates into CAWSRTAVAGELFF.

The genes are TRBV28 and TRBJ2-7, with 12 nucleotides matching TRBD1. V shed 4 bases and J 6 bases; nucleotides not matched to a gene: 7. In germline, CDR1 is MDHEN, CDR2 SYDVKM. The CDR3 has 15 amino acids. CDR3 nucleotide sequence: TGTGCCAGCAGTTCGCCGGGACAGGGGGCCTCCGAGCAGTACTTC. Encoded protein: CASSSPGQGASEQYF.

The chain employs TRBV5-1 and TRBJ2-1; 10 nucleotides match TRBD1. The CDR3 is made up of 16 amino acids. Germline loops: CDR1 SGHRS, CDR2 YFSETQ. The trim removed 4 bases at V and 2 bases at J, leaving 6 bases unmatched. The CDR3 here is CASSLRTGGTYNEQFF. Written as DNA, the CDR3 is TGCGCCAGCAGCCTGAGGACAGGGGGAACCTACAATGAGCAGTTCTTC.

CDR3: CASSLAPGVYEQYF. DNA of the CDR3: TGTGCCAGCAGCTTGGCACCGGGAGTCTACGAGCAGTACTTC. This chain connects TRBV5-5 to TRBJ2-7; a possible D gene is TRBD2 (6 bases). The CDR3 sequence is 14 residues long. Per germline, CDR1 SGHKS and CDR2 YYEKEE (reference sequence). The germline V and J ends were trimmed by 0 bases and 3 bases, with 10 bases remaining between them.

This chain connects TRBV5-1 to TRBJ1-2; 8 nucleotides agree with TRBD1. Looked up from germline, CDR1 is SGHRS and CDR2 is YFSETQ. The CDR3 spans 14 residues. Trimming at V came to 3 bases and at J to 7 bases, leaving 8 bases not matched to a gene. The CDR3 here is CASSWAQGAVGYTF. Here the CDR3 DNA reads TGCGCCAGCAGCTGGGCGCAGGGGGCAGTTGGCTACACCTTC.

V is TRBV5-1 and J is TRBJ1-5; no clear D. Trimming removed 4 bases from V and 2 bases from J, with 31 bases in between. The germline gives CDR1 SGHRS, CDR2 YFSETQ. This CDR3 has 21 residues. The CDR3 DNA reads TGCGCCAGCAGCCCTCCTACTCTGCGGGGATCTATTCGGAAGGGCAATCAGCCCCAGCATTTT. Its translation: CASSPPTLRGSIRKGNQPQHF.

This chain connects TRBV7-9 to TRBJ1-2, with a weak D call TRBD1 (5 bases). V was shortened by 3 bases and J by 6 bases, with 14 bases between the two germline ends. Looked up from germline, CDR1 is SEHNR and CDR2 is FQNEAQ (reference sequence). This CDR3 is 14 amino acids long. The CDR3 nucleotides read TGTGCCAGCAGCTTTTTCAATGGGGGGGATGGCTACACCTTC. Its translation: CASSFFNGGDGYTF.

The chain has TRBV6-5 and TRBJ1-1; TRBD1 matches 8 bases. The germline V gene has CDR1 MNHEY and CDR2 SVGAGI. This CDR3 contains 16 residues. V was clipped by 2 bases and J by 5 bases; unmatched bases: 10. In DNA, the CDR3 is TGTGCCAGCAGTTACCATTCTACAGGGGGAAAGACTGAAGCTTTCTTT. Translating it yields CASSYHSTGGKTEAFF.

This chain joins TRBV9 and TRBJ2-7; the D gene is possibly TRBD2 (6 bases). CDR3 length equals 14 residues. Trimming cost V 4 bases and J 2 bases, with 13 bases left between them. Germline CDR1 reads SGDLS; CDR2 reads YYNGEE. In DNA, the CDR3 is TGTGCCAGCAGCCCGGAGGGTGGGCCCTACGAGCAGTACTTC. This gives the protein CASSPEGGPYEQYF.